These 12 T cell receptor beta chains came from one sample sequenced in a study of blood T cell repertoires in COVID-19. This table comes from immunoSEQ multiplex PCR, and its TCRdb copy is limited to in-frame clones, with some not included. The sample lists some 90,000 clones; 65% to 90% were seen once. Source material: peripheral blood. The receptors derive from a man between 65 and 79 years old with active or convalescent COVID-19.

The rearrangement links TRBV7-8 to TRBJ2-3; 7 bases map to TRBD1. This CDR3 has 14 residues. V lost 5 bases, J lost 4 bases, and 6 bases stayed unmatched. CDR1 is SGHVS and CDR2 is FQNEAQ in the germline V gene. The CDR3 sequence: CASSRQGSADTQYF. CDR3 nucleotides: TGTGCCAGCAGCAGACAGGGATCGGCAGATACGCAGTATTTT. The whole variable domain, remainder taken from reference TRBV7-8 and TRBJ2-3, is GAGVSQSPRYKVAKRGQDVALRCDPISGHVSLFWYQQALGQGPEFLTYFQNEAQLDKSGLPSDRFFAERPEGSVSTLKIQRTQQEDSAVYLCASSRQGSADTQYFGPGTRLTVL.

This clone was seen a handful of times. Here the CDR3 DNA reads TGTGCCAGCAGCTTAATCGGGAACTCTGGAAACACCATATATTTT. Residues: CASSLIGNSGNTIYF. This chain uses TRBV7-9 with TRBJ1-3; D unresolved. Germline V CDR1 and CDR2: SEHNR, FQNEAQ (reference sequence). This CDR3 spans 15 amino acids. V was cut by 2 bases and J by 0 bases, with 8 bases left in between.

CDR3 nucleotides: TGTGCCAGCAGCGACGGGAAACTTGGGTCCTACGAGCAGTACTTC. Translating it yields CASSDGKLGSYEQYF. The chain employs TRBV7-9 and TRBJ2-7, with a possible D match to TRBD2 (5 bases). The CDR3 sequence is 15 residues long. Germline values: CDR1 SEHNR, CDR2 FQNEAQ (reference sequence). Trimming cost V 5 bases and J 1 base, with 15 bases left between them.

The rearrangement links TRBV21-1 to TRBJ2-5; the listed D gene, TRBD2, was not tested against the DNA. TRBV21-1 is a known pseudogene. The CDR3 covers 16 residues. CDR3 amino acids: CASSNPSGGGLETQYF. The CDR3 DNA reads TGTGCCAGCAGCAACCCTAGCGGGGGGGGGTTAGAGACCCAGTACTTC.

The chain is built from TRBV3-1 (or the pseudogene TRBV3-2) and TRBJ2-5; weak D call: TRBD2 (6 bases). Between the trimmed V and J ends, which lost 0 bases and 5 bases, there was a span of 13 bases. The CDR3 is 15 residues long. The germline CDR1 and CDR2 sequences are LGHDT and YNNKEL (reference sequence). The CDR3 sequence is CASSQDWRARETQYF. In nucleotides, the CDR3 is TGTGCCAGCAGCCAAGACTGGAGGGCTCGGGAGACCCAGTACTTC.

This chain links TRBV6-6 with TRBJ1-2, with TRBD1 matching 7 bases. Germline V CDR1 and CDR2: MNHNY, SVGAGI (reference sequence). This CDR3 spans 12 amino acids. The trim removed 10 bases at V and 2 bases at J, leaving 4 bases unmatched. The chain's CDR3 is CATATGNYGYTF. CDR3 DNA sequence: TGTGCCACAGCGACAGGGAACTATGGCTACACCTTC.

This chain links TRBV27 with TRBJ1-1; 9 bases are shared with TRBD1. Trimming cost V 4 bases and J 1 base; bases outside gene matches: 10. The germline V gene encodes CDR1 MNHEY and CDR2 SMNVEV (reference sequence). This CDR3 has 17 residues. Here the CDR3 reads CASSSVFGTGKNTEAFF. As DNA, the CDR3 is TGTGCCAGCAGTTCTGTATTCGGGACAGGGAAGAACACTGAAGCTTTCTTT.

This chain uses TRBV2 with TRBJ1-6, with D possibly being TRBD1 (5 bases). This CDR3 is 15 amino acids long. The V and J ends lost 7 bases and 10 bases respectively, with 20 bases between them. Germline V gene sequence: CDR1 SNHLY, CDR2 FYNNEI. DNA of the CDR3: TGTGCCAGCAATTTTCCCGGGACTGAGGGGTCACCCCTCCACTTT. Amino acid sequence: CASNFPGTEGSPLHF.

This sequence joins TRBV9 and TRBJ2-5, with 8 bases aligning to TRBD1. V shed 3 bases and J 5 bases; nucleotides not matched to a gene: 6. CDR3 length: 14 residues. The germline CDR1 and CDR2 sequences are SGDLS and YYNGEE. CDR3 protein: CASSAQDRVETQYF. CDR3 bases: TGTGCCAGCAGCGCTCAGGACAGGGTGGAGACCCAGTACTTC.

The genes are TRBV7-8 and TRBJ2-5, with TRBD2 matching over 8 bases. This CDR3 comprises 14 residues. Per germline, CDR1 SGHVS and CDR2 FQNEAQ. V dropped 4 bases and J dropped 4; count of bases not matched to a gene: 5. The CDR3 DNA is TGTGCCAGCAGCTCCACGGGGGGGCTAGAGACCCAGTACTTC. Its protein product is CASSSTGGLETQYF. The entire variable domain, with the rest obtained from reference TRBV7-8 and TRBJ2-5, is as follows: GAGVSQSPRYKVAKRGQDVALRCDPISGHVSLFWYQQALGQGPEFLTYFQNEAQLDKSGLPSDRFFAERPEGSVSTLKIQRTQQEDSAVYLCASSSTGGLETQYFGPGTRLLVL.

The chain is built from TRBV19 and TRBJ1-1; possibly TRBD1 for D (5 bases). Germline assignment: CDR1 LNHDA and CDR2 SQIVND (reference sequence). Trimming shortened V by 5 bases and J by 3 bases, and 13 bases separated the two germline ends. This CDR3 region has 14 residues. CDR3 protein: CASSPSGLYTEAFF. Written as DNA, the CDR3 is TGTGCCAGTAGTCCTTCAGGGCTCTACACTGAAGCTTTCTTT.

The chain couples TRBV5-1 to TRBJ2-7, with D perhaps matching TRBD1 (5 bases). The V gene's germline CDR1 is SGHRS and CDR2 YFSETQ. The CDR3 extends over 14 amino acids. The V and J ends lost 1 base and 5 bases respectively, with 13 bases between them. The CDR3 coding sequence is TGCGCCAGCAGCTTGCAGGGAACGATAGACGAGCAGTACTTC. Amino acid sequence: CASSLQGTIDEQYF.